The T cell receptor beta chain under discussion was sequenced for a study of neurological immune-mediated disorders (dated by TCRdb to about 2019). Looking at the study overall: Peripheral blood TCR-beta repertoires from HTLV-I-associated myelopathy (HAM/TSP) patients, multiple sclerosis patients and healthy controls were compared by UMI-based sequencing. The cohort comprised roughly 70 subjects: 14 HAM/TSP patients, 34 multiple sclerosis patients and around 20 healthy controls. Longitudinal samples, technical triplicates and paired sorted CD4+ and CD8+ T-cell subsets, alongside PBMC samples, were included among the 106 TCR-beta libraries. Longitudinal HAM/TSP and healthy donors had 3 time-points each (about 3-40 month intervals). Points the paper makes about the study in general: TCR clonal expansion was highest in HAM/TSP patients and lowest in MS patients, with MS patients falling below even healthy controls. Across subjects, expanded clones never shared an identical CDR3 amino acid sequence, which suggests that the TCR-beta repertoires in every group were private.

The germline V gene yields KGHDR for CDR1 and SFDVKD for CDR2. At the junction V is shortened by 9 bases and J by 4 bases; bases outside the gene matches: 8. CDR3 length: 14 amino acids, cysteine to phenylalanine. Left in the record is the CDR3 DNA by itself, 42 bases read in frame from the first base. The table lists this clonotype with many counts. This clone's antigen is unknown. One base away there is no much larger clone; base qualities are not given. In light of the paper, this sample's time point label describes: longitudinal time-point 3. For unsorted PBMC libraries, 2 million PBMCs were used after storage in RNAlater at -80 degrees C until RNA extraction. Peripheral blood underwent Ficoll-Hypaque density gradient centrifugation to isolate PBMCs, which were then cryopreserved in liquid nitrogen. cDNA was synthesized by template-switch 5'RACE using a primer carrying a 10-nucleotide random unique molecular identifier by which each TCR transcript was tagged. Every sequencing run covered 15-18 subjects and yielded more than 200 million TCR-beta sequences. The RNeasy kit was used for extraction of total RNA. Using the KAPA Real-time Library Amplification kit, TCR-beta VDJ regions were amplified with primers for the TCR constant region and the 5'RACE anchor. Sample indexes and Illumina adaptors were added in a first PCR, after which library yield was increased in a second PCR. After Ampure bead purification, the TCR product of roughly 650 bp was size-selected on a 2% E-gel SizeSelection system. Before pooling, library quality was assessed on a Bioanalyzer, concentration was determined with Qubit, and library quantification was performed with the Kapa Library Quantification kit. Paired-end 2 x 150 bp sequencing of the libraries was performed on an Illumina HiSeq 2500. To increase sequence diversity, roughly 24-32% phiX was spiked into each library pool. The authors processed their data as follows. The quality-filtered reads were processed with the UMI-based MiGEC pipeline, whose error correction step removed more than 80% of the raw TCR sequences. VDJ genes were aligned to IMGT germline references, and clonotypes were defined by unique CDR3 amino acid sequence plus V-J genes. VDJtools evaluated clonal expansion, Shannon diversity and CDR3 relatedness (CalcPairwiseDistances, ClusterSamples); CLCbio workbench built phylogenetic trees. Clones with at least 8 unique UMIs were defined as expanded, with this threshold being based on coefficient-of-variation modelling across technical triplicates. TCRdb reran the public reads through fastp at Q25 and MiXCR, keeping productive beta chains. Rows are unified per CDR3 protein, each entry keeping the most common DNA and genes. TCRdb assigned the V and J calls; the authors' analysis was not used. Within this sample are more than 40,000 distinct CDR3 sequences, with over 9.5% of them counted one time only. 9% of the sample lies in the top ten.

This TCR was recovered from a male donor with HTLV-1-associated myelopathy (HAM/TSP). The sample comprised PBMCs. The chain is assembled from TRBV24-1 and TRBJ2-1; 7 bases in between match TRBD2. CDR3 region: CATGGDSSYNEQFF. The DNA is as follows: TGTGCCACCGGGGGGGACTCATCATACAATGAGCAGTTCTTC.